A single sample is the source of the 11 T cell receptor beta chains below, sequenced in a study of blood T cell repertoires in COVID-19. The data were produced by immunoSEQ multiplex PCR, yet TCRdb's version contains in-frame clones alone and is incomplete. The sample holds under 350,000 clones, 85% to 90% seen once. Sequences were obtained from peripheral blood. The receptors originated from a human donor in a cohort sampled during active COVID-19.

V and J are TRBV5-1 and TRBJ2-2; 10 nucleotides line up with TRBD2. Unmatched junction bases numbered 3, after V lost 1 base and J lost 6 bases. Germline V gene sequence: CDR1 SGHRS, CDR2 YFSETQ. The CDR3 loop spans 15 amino acids. This CDR3 reads CASSLRAGGSGELFF. CDR3 nucleotide sequence: TGCGCCAGCAGCTTGAGAGCGGGAGGGTCCGGGGAGCTGTTTTTT.

The V call is TRBV3-1 (or the pseudogene TRBV3-2), the J call TRBJ1-1; no reliable D call. This CDR3 contains 13 residues. Germline V gene sequence: CDR1 LGHDT, CDR2 YNNKEL (reference sequence). Trimming stripped 3 bases from V and 5 bases from J, with 10 bases between. CDR3 coding DNA: TGTGCCAGCAGCCACTCCCCGGGAACTGAAGCTTTCTTT. Amino acid sequence: CASSHSPGTEAFF.

The chain has TRBV11-2 and TRBJ2-7; D gene uncertain. The CDR3 has 11 residues. Trimming shortened V by 5 bases and J by 7 bases, and 9 bases separated the two germline ends. From germline, CDR1 is SGHAT and CDR2 FQNNGV. The CDR3 DNA sequence: TGTGCCAGCAGCGCGATGCGTGAGCAGTACTTC. It specifies CASSAMREQYF.

This clone was found a few times. CDR3 amino acids: CASSQAGGANTEAFF. CDR3 nucleotide sequence: TGCGCCAGCAGCCAAGCGGGGGGGGCGAACACTGAAGCTTTCTTT. This sequence joins TRBV4-1 and TRBJ1-1, with D possibly TRBD1 on 6 matching bases. The CDR3 contains 15 residues. CDR1 is MGHRA and CDR2 is YSYEKL in the germline V gene. The V gene lost 1 base and the J gene lost 1 base, with 10 bases spanning the gap.

The rearrangement uses TRBV29-1 and TRBJ2-2; TRBD2 agrees at 7 bases. Germline CDR1 SQVTM, CDR2 ANQGSEA. Trimming cost V 3 bases and J 7 bases; bases outside gene matches: 14. CDR3 length: 16 amino acids. Written as DNA, the CDR3 is TGCAGCGTTGATAATAGCGGCGGGGGTTACGGCGGGGAGCTGTTTTTT. Its protein is CSVDNSGGGYGGELFF.

The chain couples TRBV15 to TRBJ2-2, with TRBD2 identical over 7 bases. The V and J ends lost 0 bases and 10 bases, in that order; junction bases with no gene match: 5. The CDR3 contains 14 residues. Germline assignment: CDR1 LNHNV and CDR2 YYDKDF (reference sequence). The CDR3 DNA sequence: TGTGCCACCAGCAGAGATTGGGAGCGGGAGGAGCTGTTTTTT. It codes for CATSRDWEREELFF.

The CDR3 nucleotides are TGTGCCAGTCGACGGACTAGCGGATCTAGCACAGATACGCAGTATTTT. Its translation is CASRRTSGSSTDTQYF. This rearrangement joins TRBV19 to TRBJ2-3, with TRBD2 matching over 10 bases. Germline values: CDR1 LNHDA, CDR2 SQIVND (reference sequence). The trim removed 8 bases at V and 0 bases at J, leaving 8 bases unmatched. The CDR3 sequence is 16 residues long.

The rearrangement uses TRBV6-4 and TRBJ2-1, with TRBD2 matching 12 bases. Germline CDR1 MRHNA, CDR2 SNTAGT. Trimming cost V 6 bases and J 7 bases; bases outside gene matches: 7. The CDR3 has 15 residues. The CDR3 loop is CASSRTSGDGNEQFF. In DNA, the CDR3 is TGTGCCAGCAGCCGGACTAGCGGGGATGGGAATGAGCAGTTCTTC.

This clone has just one count. The chain carries TRBV14 and TRBJ2-7; D unresolved. The germline V gene encodes CDR1 SGHDN and CDR2 FVKESK. The CDR3 has 17 residues. The germline V and J ends were trimmed by 0 bases and 6 bases, with 21 bases remaining between them. DNA for the CDR3: TGTGCCAGCAGCCAAGATTGGGCTGGCCGCTCCCGGCTCGAGCAGTACTTC. Translation: CASSQDWAGRSRLEQYF.

V and J are TRBV3-1 (or the pseudogene TRBV3-2) and TRBJ2-1, with TRBD2 matching over 11 bases. Germline V CDR1 and CDR2: LGHDT, YNNKEL (reference sequence). This CDR3 spans 19 amino acids. The V segment lost 0 bases and the J segment 3 bases; nucleotides outside the gene matches: 10. CDR3 residues: CASSQDPGTSGRVYNEQFF. The CDR3 nucleotides read TGTGCCAGCAGCCAAGATCCCGGGACTAGCGGTAGGGTCTACAATGAGCAGTTCTTC.

The chain couples TRBV6-5 to TRBJ2-3; D not certain. V was trimmed by 6 bases and J by 6 bases, leaving 7 bases between them. This CDR3 contains 11 residues. Germline assignment: CDR1 MNHEY and CDR2 SVGAGI. The CDR3 reads CASSLIDTQYF. The CDR3 bases are TGTGCCAGCAGCCTTATCGATACGCAGTATTTT.